The T cell receptor beta chain under discussion was sequenced for a study of technical replicates of blood from a few donors. The CDR3 consists of 13 residues. V lost 4 bases, J lost 5 bases, and 11 bases lay in between. CDR1 and CDR2 from the germline V gene are LNHDA and SQIVND (reference sequence). Measured with immunoSEQ multiplex PCR; TCRdb has only the in-frame clones, and not every one. The profile shows some 89,000 clones, about 95% of them singletons. The sequenced material came from T cells isolated from PBMCs. V usage is TRBV19 and J usage is TRBJ1-2; no firm D call. This TCR derives from a human donor in good health. The CDR3 loop is CASSNTVEYGYTF. As DNA, the CDR3 is TGTGCCAGTAGTAACACAGTCGAATATGGCTACACCTTC.